The text below deals with one T cell receptor (beta chain). Its target is not known. PCR involved 60 Vbeta and 13 Jbeta primers. Method: immunoSEQ multiplex PCR; TCRdb's copy keeps in-frame clones and lacks some. The table lists about 140,000 clones, approximately 82% of them singletons. The data were taken from a study of cytomegalovirus exposure and HLA in healthy donors. Study conclusions and caveats: Available immune exposure information was restricted to CMV serostatus only. TCR beta chains associated with HLA were, in a later analysis, more clonally expanded than equally common others. Published work reported that the classifier diagnosed cytomegalovirus status with high specificity and sensitivity.

The sequence derives from a man between 25 and 39 years old in good health and CMV-seropositive. The specimen sequenced was PBMCs.

CDR3 sequence (DNA): TGCGCCAGCAGCGGAGGGGTAAGCACAGATACGCAGTATTTT. As protein: CASSGGVSTDTQYF. The gene calls are TRBV5-1 and TRBJ2-3; possibly TRBD2 for D (6 bases). Trimming shortened V by 4 bases and J by 0 bases, and 9 bases separated the two germline ends. The length of the CDR3 is 14 residues. Germline CDR1 reads SGHRS; CDR2 reads YFSETQ.